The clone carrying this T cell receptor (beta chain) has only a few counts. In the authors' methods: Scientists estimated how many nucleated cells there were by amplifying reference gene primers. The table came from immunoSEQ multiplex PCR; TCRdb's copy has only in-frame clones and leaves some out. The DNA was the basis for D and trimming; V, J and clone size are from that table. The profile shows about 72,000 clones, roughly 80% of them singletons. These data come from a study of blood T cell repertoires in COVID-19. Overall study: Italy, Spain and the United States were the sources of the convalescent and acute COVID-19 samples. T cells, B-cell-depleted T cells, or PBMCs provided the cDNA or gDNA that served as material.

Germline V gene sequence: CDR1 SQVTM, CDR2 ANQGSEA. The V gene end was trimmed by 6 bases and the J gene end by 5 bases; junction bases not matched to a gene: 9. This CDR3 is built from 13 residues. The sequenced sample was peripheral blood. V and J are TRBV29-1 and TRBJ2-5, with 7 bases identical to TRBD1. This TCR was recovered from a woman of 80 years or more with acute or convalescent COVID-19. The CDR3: CSVSQGVGETQYF. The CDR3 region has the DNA TGCAGCGTGAGTCAGGGGGTAGGGGAGACCCAGTACTTC.